The next 30 T cell receptor beta chains were all read from a single sample in a study of graft-versus-host responses after intestinal transplantation. These receptors' targets are unknown. The table came from immunoSEQ multiplex PCR; TCRdb's copy has only in-frame clones and leaves some out. The data show some 79,000 clones, 85% to 90% seen once. The starting material was unstimulated CD4+ T cells sorted from spleen or lymph node cells, obtained before intestinal transplant. Receptors originate from a human donor who received an intestinal transplant.

V and J are TRBV7-9 and TRBJ1-4, with D possibly matching TRBD1 (5 bases). There are 18 residues in the CDR3. CDR1 and CDR2 (germline): SEHNR, FQNEAQ (reference sequence). The V end lost 2 bases, the J end lost 4 bases, and 20 bases lay between the germline ends. CDR3 loop: CASSLRGITQPDNEKLFF. The CDR3 coding sequence is TGTGCCAGCAGCTTACGGGGGATCACCCAGCCTGATAATGAAAAACTGTTTTTT.

The V call is TRBV5-1, the J call TRBJ1-1; a possible D gene is TRBD1 (6 bases). There are 15 residues in the CDR3. Germline V gives CDR1 SGHRS, CDR2 YFSETQ. V gave up 7 bases and J gave up 5 bases, with 21 bases separating them. CDR3 DNA sequence: TGCGCCAGCGGCCCTCGGTTAGGGGGAGGGACTGAAGCTTTCTTT. Translated, it gives CASGPRLGGGTEAFF.

The V gene is TRBV5-1, the J gene TRBJ1-1; TRBD1 matches 8 bases. J gave up 0 bases and V 4 bases, and 11 bases lay outside the gene matches. The CDR3 is made up of 17 amino acids. CDR1 and CDR2 from the germline V gene are SGHRS and YFSETQ. CDR3 sequence: CASSRDRHFKMNTEAFF. In DNA, the CDR3 is TGCGCCAGCAGCCGGGACAGGCATTTTAAAATGAACACTGAAGCTTTCTTT. The whole variable domain, filled in from reference TRBV5-1 and TRBJ1-1, reads KAGVTQTPRYLIKTRGQQVTLSCSPISGHRSVSWYQQTPGQGLQFLFEYFSETQRNKGNFPGRFSGRQFSNSRSEMNVSTLELGDSALYLCASSRDRHFKMNTEAFFGQGTRLTVV.

V gene TRBV7-6 combines with J gene TRBJ2-3; 12 nucleotides align to TRBD2. The germline V gene has CDR1 SGHVS and CDR2 FNYEAQ. The CDR3 has 16 amino acids. Trimming took 1 base from V and 5 from J; bases not matched to a gene: 4. This CDR3 reads CASSLEASGRGDTQYF. The CDR3 DNA sequence: TGTGCCAGCAGCTTAGAGGCTAGCGGGAGGGGAGATACGCAGTATTTT.

The chain carries TRBV28 and TRBJ1-1; D is undetermined. Germline V gene data show CDR1 as MDHEN and CDR2 as SYDVKM. With 5 bases removed from V and 3 bases from J, the gap between germline ends came to 13 bases. This CDR3 is 14 amino acids long. This chain's CDR3 is CASSDGVVDTEAFF. The CDR3 DNA is TGTGCCAGCAGTGACGGGGTCGTGGACACTGAAGCTTTCTTT.

The rearrangement uses TRBV2 and TRBJ1-2; D unclear. Germline values: CDR1 SNHLY, CDR2 FYNNEI. The CDR3 loop spans 13 amino acids. Trimming cost V 4 bases and J 6 bases, with 12 bases left between them. CDR3 nucleotide sequence: TGTGCCAGCAGTGCGACGGAGGAACATGGCTACACCTTC. Its translation: CASSATEEHGYTF.

The J gene is TRBJ2-3, the V gene TRBV7-9; the D gene is possibly TRBD1 (5 bases). Germline V gene lookup returns CDR1 SEHNR and CDR2 FQNEAQ (reference sequence). The CDR3 spans 15 residues. V was clipped by 7 bases and J by 0 bases, with 14 bases between them. CDR3 region: CASTSSGASTDTQYF. The CDR3 DNA sequence: TGTGCCAGCACCTCAAGTGGGGCTAGCACAGATACGCAGTATTTT.

The rearrangement joins TRBV2 to TRBJ1-2; 11 bases match TRBD1. The germline V gene encodes CDR1 SNHLY and CDR2 FYNNEI. CDR3 length: 14 amino acids. With 7 bases clipped from V and 8 bases from J, the junction kept 9 bases outside the gene matches. CDR3 loop: CASNLDRGRRGYTF. CDR3 sequence (DNA): TGTGCCAGCAATTTGGACAGGGGGCGCAGAGGCTACACCTTC.

The chain carries TRBV28 and TRBJ1-2, with D possibly being TRBD1 (5 bases). Germline V gives CDR1 MDHEN, CDR2 SYDVKM. V lost 1 base to trimming and J lost 3 bases, with 12 bases between them. The CDR3 spans 15 residues. CDR3 sequence: CASSLYGRRDYGYTF. As DNA, the CDR3 is TGTGCCAGCAGTTTATACGGTCGCAGGGACTATGGCTACACCTTC.

This clone was seen just once. CDR3 sequence: CASSARDRGYEQYF. CDR3 in DNA: TGTGCCAGCAGTGCCCGGGACAGGGGCTACGAGCAGTACTTC. The chain uses TRBV6-1 and TRBJ2-7, with 10 bases aligning to TRBD1. Germline V lookup: CDR1 MNHNS, CDR2 SASEGT. V lost 4 bases, J lost 3 bases, and 3 bases stayed unmatched. The CDR3 sequence is 14 residues long.

This sequence joins TRBV6-1 and TRBJ1-2, with D uncertain. The V gene lost 4 bases and the J gene lost 4 bases, with 19 bases spanning the gap. Germline V gene data show CDR1 as MNHNS and CDR2 as SASEGT. The CDR3 totals 16 residues. The CDR3 loop is CASSVRSQLGLYGYTF. The CDR3 bases are TGTGCCAGCAGTGTACGGTCCCAGCTGGGCCTCTATGGCTACACCTTC.

This clone was counted between two and nine times. The V and J genes are TRBV10-3 and TRBJ2-1; D is ambiguous. The CDR3 contains 13 residues. Germline CDR1 ENHRY, CDR2 SYGVKD. V was clipped by 4 bases and J by 0 bases, with 4 bases between them. The CDR3, as DNA: TGTGCCATCAGTGCATCCTCCTACAATGAGCAGTTCTTC. It yields the protein CAISASSYNEQFF.

The genes are TRBV6-1 and TRBJ2-3; tentative D call: TRBD1 (5 bases). Trimming took off 4 bases at V and 6 bases at J, with 14 bases between the two ends. Germline V gives CDR1 MNHNS, CDR2 SASEGT. This CDR3 is built from 14 residues. CDR3 loop: CASSVQRGRDTQYF. The DNA for the CDR3 is TGTGCCAGCAGTGTGCAAAGGGGTCGGGATACGCAGTATTTT.

V is TRBV5-1 and J is TRBJ1-2; D remains ambiguous. The CDR3 totals 14 residues. V gave up 0 bases and J gave up 1 base, with 7 bases separating them. In germline, CDR1 is SGHRS, CDR2 YFSETQ. The CDR3 sequence: CASSLADLNYGYTF. The CDR3 bases are TGCGCCAGCAGCTTGGCAGATCTTAACTATGGCTACACCTTC.

In nucleotides, the CDR3 is TGTGCCACCAGCAGAGATCTCCCGACTACCCAGTACTTC. Translating gives CATSRDLPTTQYF. The J gene is TRBJ2-5, the V gene TRBV15, with D unclear. Germline V gives CDR1 LNHNV, CDR2 YYDKDF (reference sequence). The CDR3 totals 13 residues. The germline V and J ends were trimmed by 0 bases and 8 bases, with 10 bases remaining between them.

This chain links TRBV5-1 with TRBJ1-5, with TRBD1 matching 7 bases. The CDR3 has 16 amino acids. The ends lost 1 base at V and 7 bases at J; junction bases unmatched: 11. The germline V gene encodes CDR1 SGHRS and CDR2 YFSETQ. CDR3 sequence (DNA): TGCGCCAGCAGCTTGCGCCAAAAGACAGGGAAACAGCCCCAGCATTTT. Translated: CASSLRQKTGKQPQHF.

CDR3 sequence: CASSEALGHLRGEQYF. CDR3 DNA: TGTGCCAGCAGTGAAGCGCTTGGCCACCTCAGGGGCGAGCAGTACTTC. The V and J genes are TRBV6-1 and TRBJ2-7, with D perhaps TRBD1 (6 bases). CDR1 and CDR2 from the germline V gene are MNHNS and SASEGT. Trimming took 0 bases from V and 6 from J, leaving 18 bases between them. The CDR3 has 16 residues.

The V gene is TRBV30, the J gene TRBJ2-7; possibly TRBD1 for D (6 bases). V gave up 7 bases and J gave up 3 bases, with 10 bases separating them. The CDR3 is 11 residues long. Germline CDR1 reads GTSNPN; CDR2 reads SVGIG (reference sequence). The CDR3 coding sequence is TGTGCCTTAGGACAGAACTACGAGCAGTACTTC. Its protein product is CALGQNYEQYF.

The chain is built from TRBV5-1 and TRBJ1-2; 7 nucleotides match TRBD1. This CDR3 is built from 14 residues. The junction had 5 bases not matched to a gene; V was cut back by 4 bases and J by 2 bases. The germline gives CDR1 SGHRS, CDR2 YFSETQ. CDR3 residues: CASSPGTENYGYTF. The CDR3 DNA sequence: TGCGCCAGCAGCCCCGGGACAGAGAACTATGGCTACACCTTC.

The chain couples TRBV12-5 to TRBJ1-2; 9 bases agree with TRBD1. Per germline, CDR1 LGHNT and CDR2 FRNRAP. The CDR3 is made up of 17 amino acids. Trimming took 2 bases from V and 14 from J; bases not matched to a gene: 21. This CDR3 reads CASGLPTLHYRGPVPTF. CDR3 DNA: TGTGCTAGTGGTTTGCCTACCCTCCATTACAGGGGGCCAGTGCCAACCTTC.

J is TRBJ2-5 and V is TRBV5-1; D gene unclear. The CDR3 has 13 residues. CDR1 is SGHRS, CDR2 YFSETQ, per germline. V lost 0 bases and J 5 bases, leaving 8 bases between the germline ends. The CDR3 reads CASSLGLLETQYF. CDR3 coding DNA: TGCGCCAGCAGCTTGGGACTTTTGGAGACCCAGTACTTC.

The J gene is TRBJ2-7, the V gene TRBV7-9; 14 bases align to TRBD2. This CDR3 is 17 amino acids long. CDR1 is SEHNR and CDR2 is FQNEAQ in the germline V gene (reference sequence). Trimming at V came to 1 base and at J to 1 base, leaving 3 bases not matched to a gene. The CDR3 spells CASSLGTSGRLSYEQYF. In nucleotides, the CDR3 is TGTGCCAGCAGCTTAGGGACTAGCGGGAGGTTATCCTACGAGCAGTACTTC. The full variable domain, completed using reference TRBV7-9 and TRBJ2-7, is DTGVSQNPRHKITKRGQNVTFRCDPISEHNRLYWYRQTLGQGPEFLTYFQNEAQLEKSRLLSDRFSAERPKGSFSTLEIQRTEQGDSAMYLCASSLGTSGRLSYEQYFGPGTRLTVT.

J is TRBJ1-2 and V is TRBV28, with D tentatively TRBD1 (6 bases). The ends were cut back, 3 bases at V and 2 bases at J, with 10 bases in the middle. This CDR3 comprises 14 residues. Per germline, CDR1 MDHEN and CDR2 SYDVKM. The CDR3 spells CASSLGGPNYGYTF. CDR3 coding DNA: TGTGCCAGCAGTTTGGGGGGGCCCAACTATGGCTACACCTTC.

V is TRBV4-1 and J is TRBJ2-2; 11 bases line up with TRBD2. This CDR3 comprises 17 residues. Losses at the gene ends were 1 base for V and 7 bases for J; bases not matched to a gene: 8. CDR1 and CDR2 (germline): MGHRA, YSYEKL. The CDR3 DNA follows: TGCGCCAGCAGCCAAGTCTTGACTAGCGGGAATGTCGGGGAGCTGTTTTTT. Translated: CASSQVLTSGNVGELFF.

This chain joins TRBV11-2 and TRBJ2-1, with 10 bases that match TRBD2. The V and J ends lost 5 bases and 0 bases, in that order; junction bases with no gene match: 10. CDR1 is SGHAT, CDR2 FQNNGV, per germline. CDR3 length: 18 amino acids. CDR3 coding DNA: TGTGCCAGCAGCCACACCCGGACTAGCGGAGCCTCCTACAATGAGCAGTTCTTC. This translates into CASSHTRTSGASYNEQFF. Filled out from reference TRBV11-2 and TRBJ2-1, the complete variable domain reads EAGVAQSPRYKIIEKRQSVAFWCNPISGHATLYWYQQILGQGPKLLIQFQNNGVVDDSQLPKDRFSAERLKGVDSTLKIQPAKLEDSAVYLCASSHTRTSGASYNEQFFGPGTRLTVL.

This sequence joins TRBV10-1 and TRBJ2-7, with TRBD1 identical over 9 bases. CDR3 length: 18 amino acids. Germline-derived CDR1 and CDR2 are WNHNN and SYGVQD (reference sequence). V lost 3 bases to trimming and J lost 3 bases; unmatched junction nucleotides: 15. CDR3 sequence: CASSEPCTGGGGDYEQYF. Written as DNA, the CDR3 is TGCGCCAGCAGTGAACCCTGCACAGGGGGCGGCGGGGACTACGAGCAGTACTTC.

This chain uses TRBV27 with TRBJ1-1, with TRBD1 identical over 7 bases. Germline trimming cut 1 base from V and 5 bases from J; bases unmatched to any gene: 4. CDR1 MNHEY and CDR2 SMNVEV come from the germline V gene (reference sequence). CDR3 length equals 14 residues. CDR3 DNA sequence: TGTGCCAGCAGTTTATTGGGACAGTGGACTGAAGCTTTCTTT. This codes for CASSLLGQWTEAFF.

This rearrangement joins TRBV6-1 to TRBJ2-1; 10 bases are a match to TRBD2. CDR1 and CDR2 (germline): MNHNS, SASEGT. V trimming: 7 bases; J trimming: 6 bases; junction bases outside the gene matches: 6. The CDR3 has 14 residues. This chain's CDR3 is CASTGLAELNEQFF. The CDR3 DNA reads as TGTGCCAGCACTGGACTAGCGGAACTCAATGAGCAGTTCTTC.

This chain links TRBV2 with TRBJ2-7; the D gene is possibly TRBD1 (5 bases). CDR3 length: 12 residues. Between the trimmed V and J ends, which lost 0 bases and 6 bases, there was a span of 6 bases. Germline lookup yields CDR1 SNHLY and CDR2 FYNNEI. The CDR3 bases are TGTGCCAGCAGTGAAGCGACAGCCGAGCAGTACTTC. This gives the protein CASSEATAEQYF.

The chain employs TRBV28 and TRBJ1-4; D is undetermined. The CDR3 covers 15 residues. V was shortened by 4 bases and J by 8 bases, with 17 bases between the two germline ends. The germline gives CDR1 MDHEN, CDR2 SYDVKM. The CDR3 spells CASSSHGEGSEKLFF. DNA of the CDR3: TGTGCCAGCAGTTCCCACGGGGAGGGCTCGGAAAAACTGTTTTTT.